Shown below are 21 T cell receptor beta chains from a single sample sequenced in a study of blood T cell repertoires in COVID-19. Some clones are missing from TCRdb's copy, which holds only in-frame ones; the method was immunoSEQ multiplex PCR. This table holds 100,000 to 150,000 clones, about four fifths found once. Sequencing was done on a sample of peripheral blood. The receptors were gathered from a man aged 35-49 years with active or convalescent COVID-19.

This clone has more than one count but fewer than ten. The V and J genes are TRBV3-1 (or the pseudogene TRBV3-2) and TRBJ2-3; 9 nucleotides line up with TRBD2. The CDR3 contains 17 residues. Germline lookup yields CDR1 LGHDT and CDR2 YNNKEL (reference sequence). The V segment lost 1 base and the J segment 5 bases; nucleotides outside the gene matches: 10. CDR3 DNA sequence: TGTGCCAGCAGCCAAGGGAACGCGGGAGGGCCAGGAGATACGCAGTATTTT. Translated, it gives CASSQGNAGGPGDTQYF.

This sequence joins TRBV12-3 or TRBV12-4 and TRBJ2-1, with 8 bases identical to TRBD2. This CDR3 contains 12 residues. The J segment lost 7 bases and the V segment lost 8 bases, leaving 4 bases of the junction unmatched. CDR3 sequence (DNA): TGTGCCAGCCGGCTAGCGGGTAATGAGCAGTTCTTC. Translating gives CASRLAGNEQFF.

Written as DNA, the CDR3 is TGTGCCAGCAGCCCCGCGGGGGGGGTCAATCAGCCCCAGCATTTT. The encoded protein is CASSPAGGVNQPQHF. The chain joins TRBV7-6 to TRBJ1-5, with D tentatively TRBD1 (5 bases). The germline V gene has CDR1 SGHVS and CDR2 FNYEAQ. The V end lost 5 bases, the J end lost 3 bases, and 14 bases lay between the germline ends. CDR3 length equals 15 residues.

This clone appeared a single time. The chain is built from TRBV5-4 and TRBJ2-3; 14 bases fit TRBD2. Germline lookup yields CDR1 SGHNT and CDR2 YYREEE (reference sequence). The CDR3 runs to 16 residues. Losses at the gene ends were 4 bases for V and 6 bases for J; bases not matched to a gene: 7. The CDR3 protein is CASSAGLAGEGDTQYF. Here the CDR3 DNA reads TGTGCCAGCAGCGCGGGACTAGCGGGAGAGGGTGATACGCAGTATTTT.

The CDR3 DNA is TGCACCAGCAGCCCGGTTGTCGGCTACACCTTC. As protein: CTSSPVVGYTF. The chain links TRBV1 to TRBJ1-2. TRBV1 is a known pseudogene. This CDR3 is built from 11 residues.

This clone was counted only a few times. This chain connects TRBV18 to TRBJ1-5, with 9 bases aligning to TRBD1. The germline gives CDR1 KGHSH, CDR2 LQKENI. The CDR3 length is 18 residues. The ends lost 2 bases at V and 2 bases at J; junction bases unmatched: 10. The CDR3, as DNA: TGTGCCAGCTCACCAAGGACAGGGGCGCCGGAGGGCAATCAGCCCCAGCATTTT. Its translation: CASSPRTGAPEGNQPQHF.

The rearrangement joins TRBV13 to TRBJ1-1, with a weak D call TRBD1 (6 bases). Germline CDR1 reads PRHDT; CDR2 reads FYEKMQ (reference sequence). V gave up 1 base and J gave up 4 bases, with 10 bases separating them. The CDR3 has 14 amino acids. CDR3 nucleotide sequence: TGTGCCAGCAGCTTAGATAGGGGGGGCACTGAAGCTTTCTTT. Amino acids: CASSLDRGGTEAFF.

The chain uses TRBV9 and TRBJ1-2, with 11 bases matching TRBD1. V lost 0 bases and J lost 3; bases outside the gene matches: 1. CDR3 length: 15 residues. CDR1 SGDLS and CDR2 YYNGEE come from the germline V gene. The CDR3 bases are TGTGCCAGCAGCGTAGAGGGACAGGGGGACTATGGCTACACCTTC. Its protein is CASSVEGQGDYGYTF. The entire variable domain, with the rest obtained from reference TRBV9 and TRBJ1-2, is as follows: DSGVTQTPKHLITATGQRVTLRCSPRSGDLSVYWYQQSLDQGLQFLIQYYNGEERAKGNILERFSAQQFPDLHSELNLSSLELGDSALYFCASSVEGQGDYGYTFGSGTRLTVV.

This clone has more than one count but fewer than ten. V usage is TRBV7-3 and J usage is TRBJ1-2; D is ambiguous. Trimming shortened V by 2 bases and J by 8 bases, and 12 bases separated the two germline ends. Germline loops: CDR1 SGHTA, CDR2 FQGTGA. The CDR3 length is 13 residues. The CDR3: CASSLEGNRGYTF. The CDR3 nucleotides are TGTGCCAGCAGCTTAGAGGGAAATCGCGGCTACACCTTC.

The chain employs TRBV6-2 or TRBV6-3 and TRBJ2-7, with a possible D match to TRBD2 (5 bases). The germline CDR1 and CDR2 sequences are MNHEY and SVGEGT. Trimming took off 2 bases at V and 4 bases at J, with 9 bases between the two ends. The CDR3 loop spans 13 amino acids. The CDR3 spells CASSYRGGYEQYF. As DNA, the CDR3 is TGTGCCAGCAGTTACCGCGGAGGTTACGAGCAGTACTTC.

In its sample, this clone was seen once. CDR3 sequence (DNA): TGTGCCAGCAGTGAAGGTAACACAGATACGCAGTATTTT. It yields the protein CASSEGNTDTQYF. This chain connects TRBV6-1 to TRBJ2-3; D not resolved. The CDR3 loop spans 13 amino acids. Between the trimmed V and J ends, which lost 1 base and 2 bases, there was a span of 4 bases. In germline, CDR1 is MNHNS, CDR2 SASEGT.

This clone was observed a handful of times. V usage is TRBV3-1 (or the pseudogene TRBV3-2) and J usage is TRBJ2-3; 8 bases match TRBD1. CDR3 length equals 15 residues. From germline, CDR1 is LGHDT and CDR2 YNNKEL (reference sequence). The trim removed 2 bases at V and 2 bases at J, leaving 3 bases unmatched. The CDR3 loop is CASSQFQGATDTQYF. As DNA, the CDR3 is TGTGCCAGCAGCCAATTCCAGGGGGCCACAGATACGCAGTATTTT.

The V and J genes are TRBV23-1 and TRBJ1-3, with 8 bases that match TRBD1. TRBV23-1 is an ORF, and what it does is uncertain. V was clipped by 7 bases and J by 3 bases; unmatched bases: 11. There are 16 residues in the CDR3. DNA of the CDR3: TGCGCCAGCAAAAGAGGACAGGGTATAGGTGGAAACACCATATATTTT. It codes for CASKRGQGIGGNTIYF.

The gene calls are TRBV27 and TRBJ2-7; 8 positions agree with TRBD1. Germline CDR1 MNHEY, CDR2 SMNVEV (reference sequence). The V segment lost 8 bases and the J segment 3 bases; nucleotides outside the gene matches: 3. The CDR3 is 12 residues long. The CDR3 loop reads CASGQGIYEQYF. In DNA, the CDR3 is TGTGCCAGCGGACAGGGAATCTACGAGCAGTACTTC.

This clone was recorded once. This rearrangement joins TRBV6-5 to TRBJ2-7; D not resolved. In germline, CDR1 is MNHEY, CDR2 SVGAGI. There are 12 residues in the CDR3. Trimming took 6 bases from V and 3 from J, leaving 9 bases between them. CDR3 residues: CASSLTRYEQYF. The CDR3 nucleotides are TGTGCCAGCAGCCTAACGCGCTACGAGCAGTACTTC.

The CDR3 DNA is TGCGCCAGCAGTGAACAGGGTAATTCACCCCTCCACTTT. Translation: CASSEQGNSPLHF. The chain couples TRBV10-1 to TRBJ1-6; possibly TRBD1 for D (6 bases). V lost 3 bases and J lost 6, with 6 bases in between. Germline V lookup: CDR1 WNHNN, CDR2 SYGVQD (reference sequence). The CDR3 is 13 residues long.

The genes are TRBV24-1 and TRBJ1-1; D not certain. Trimming stripped 3 bases from V and 1 base from J, with 11 bases between. The CDR3 covers 15 residues. Germline CDR1 is KGHDR and CDR2 is SFDVKD. CDR3 DNA sequence: TGTGCCACCAGTGATCCTAGTGTGGCGAACACTGAAGCTTTCTTT. Its translation: CATSDPSVANTEAFF.

This clone was picked up one time. V gene TRBV4-1 combines with J gene TRBJ1-5; 8 nucleotides align to TRBD1. Germline CDR1 MGHRA, CDR2 YSYEKL. Losses at the gene ends were 4 bases for V and 0 bases for J; bases not matched to a gene: 17. The CDR3 loop spans 20 amino acids. CDR3 coding DNA: TGCGCCAGCAGCCCCGGCGGGGACAGGAGTCCACTTAATAGCAATCAGCCCCAGCATTTT. Translation: CASSPGGDRSPLNSNQPQHF.

V is TRBV7-9 and J is TRBJ1-2; D is ambiguous. Trimming left V 5 bases short and J 6 bases short, with 13 bases between. CDR3 length: 13 residues. Germline lookup yields CDR1 SEHNR and CDR2 FQNEAQ (reference sequence). The CDR3 coding sequence is TGTGCCAGCAGCCACACTGGACTGGATGGCTACACCTTC. Translated, it gives CASSHTGLDGYTF.

The rearrangement joins TRBV19 to TRBJ2-5; weak D call: TRBD2 (6 bases). The CDR3 has 14 residues. Deletions cut 5 bases from V and 0 bases from J, with 10 bases between. Germline V gene sequence: CDR1 LNHDA, CDR2 SQIVND (reference sequence). CDR3 loop: CASSGDLYQETQYF. The CDR3 nucleotides are TGTGCCAGTAGTGGGGACTTGTACCAAGAGACCCAGTACTTC.

V is TRBV2 and J is TRBJ2-3; TRBD2 matches 7 bases. Per germline, CDR1 SNHLY and CDR2 FYNNEI. Trimming removed 5 bases from V and 1 base from J; junction bases left unmatched: 3. This CDR3 is built from 14 residues. The CDR3 bases are TGTGCCAGCAGTAGTCTAGCGGGCACAGATACGCAGTATTTT. Translation gives CASSSLAGTDTQYF.